This entry lists 14 T cell receptor beta chains sequenced from one sample in a study of T cell responses to AZD1222 COVID-19 vaccine. Produced via immunoSEQ multiplex PCR; TCRdb's table is partial and in-frame only. The data hold about 170,000 clones, with approximately 93% observed a single time. Sequenced here: peripheral blood, sampled on day 0 of AZD1222 vaccination. The receptors here all came from an adult in good health.

This clone was picked up one time. The DNA for the CDR3 is TGCGCCAGCAGCCACTCTTTCGGGACTTCGACCAACAATGAGCAGTTCTTC. It is translated as CASSHSFGTSTNNEQFF. J is TRBJ2-1 and V is TRBV4-1; D is possibly TRBD2 (6 bases). CDR3 size: 17 residues. Germline CDR1 reads MGHRA; CDR2 reads YSYEKL. Trimming took 3 bases from V and 5 from J, leaving 20 bases between them.

A single count supports this clone. The chain is built from TRBV19 and TRBJ2-1; D is unclear. The germline CDR1 and CDR2 sequences are LNHDA and SQIVND (reference sequence). Trimming left V 5 bases short and J 9 bases short, with 8 bases between. This CDR3 comprises 11 residues. CDR3 nucleotides: TGTGCCAGTAGTTGGCTTGGTGAGCAGTTCTTC. Protein: CASSWLGEQFF.

The rearrangement joins TRBV5-5 to TRBJ1-2; D remains unclear. This CDR3 is built from 14 residues. Trimming shortened V by 0 bases and J by 4 bases, and 10 bases separated the two germline ends. Germline V gene data show CDR1 as SGHKS and CDR2 as YYEKEE (reference sequence). CDR3 sequence: CASSLARTTYGYTF. CDR3 sequence (DNA): TGTGCCAGCAGCTTGGCCCGGACTACCTATGGCTACACCTTC.

J is TRBJ1-5 and V is TRBV5-6, with no clear D. Germline CDR1 SGHDT, CDR2 YYEEEE. The ends were cut back, 0 bases at V and 5 bases at J, with 9 bases in the middle. The CDR3 contains 14 residues. CDR3 sequence: CASSLGVGHQPQHF. CDR3 coding DNA: TGTGCCAGCAGCTTGGGGGTAGGCCATCAGCCCCAGCATTTT.

This clone was picked up one time. The rearrangement uses TRBV11-3 and TRBJ1-6; 8 bases are shared with TRBD1. Per the germline V gene, CDR1 is SGHNT and CDR2 is YENEEA. The CDR3 sequence is 16 residues long. J gave up 6 bases and V 4 bases, and 8 bases lay outside the gene matches. The CDR3 bases are TGTGCCAGCAGCTCCGCGGGACAGGTCCTTAATTCACCCCTCCACTTT. It specifies CASSSAGQVLNSPLHF. Looking up the rest from reference TRBV11-3 and TRBJ1-6 gives the full variable domain: EAGVVQSPRYKIIEKKQPVAFWCNPISGHNTLYWYLQNLGQGPELLIRYENEEAVDDSQLPKDRFSAERLKGVDSTLKIQPAELGDSAVYLCASSSAGQVLNSPLHFGNGTRLTVT.

The V and J genes are TRBV9 and TRBJ1-3, with 9 bases aligning to TRBD1. Trimming removed 0 bases from V and 4 bases from J; junction bases left unmatched: 5. The germline V gene encodes CDR1 SGDLS and CDR2 YYNGEE. This CDR3 is built from 16 residues. The chain's CDR3 is CASSVGTGVSGNTIYF. The CDR3 nucleotides are TGTGCCAGCAGCGTAGGGACAGGGGTATCCGGAAACACCATATATTTT.

This chain joins TRBV7-7 and TRBJ2-1; no clear D gene. The CDR3 is made up of 13 amino acids. The germline CDR1 and CDR2 sequences are SSHAT and FNYEAQ (reference sequence). With 0 bases removed from V and 5 bases from J, the gap between germline ends came to 5 bases. CDR3 DNA sequence: TGTGCCAGCAGCTTAGCCAGGAACAATGAGCAGTTCTTC. Residues: CASSLARNNEQFF.

The CDR3 region is CASSPAGGFFYEQYF. CDR3 DNA: TGTGCCAGCAGCCCGGCCGGGGGGTTTTTCTACGAGCAGTACTTC. The genes are TRBV3-1 (or the pseudogene TRBV3-2) and TRBJ2-7, with 7 bases fitting TRBD2. CDR1 LGHDT and CDR2 YNNKEL come from the germline V gene (reference sequence). Trimming took 4 bases from V and 3 from J; bases not matched to a gene: 9. The CDR3 totals 15 residues.

This CDR3 reads CASTGETGHTYSPLHF. CDR3 coding DNA: TGTGCCAGCACGGGTGAGACGGGACATACCTATTCACCCCTCCACTTT. The chain combines TRBV27 with TRBJ1-6, with D possibly TRBD1 on 6 matching bases. This CDR3 spans 16 amino acids. The germline CDR1 and CDR2 sequences are MNHEY and SMNVEV (reference sequence). V was clipped by 7 bases and J by 8 bases, with 21 bases between them.

The rearrangement joins TRBV6-6 to TRBJ1-1, with a tentative D call TRBD1 (5 bases). Trimming left V 3 bases short and J 8 bases short, with 10 bases between. Germline V lookup: CDR1 MNHNY, CDR2 SVGAGI (reference sequence). The CDR3 loop spans 12 amino acids. CDR3 bases: TGTGCCAGCAGTTATACCGGGACGGAAGCTTTCTTT. Protein sequence: CASSYTGTEAFF.

The V call is TRBV6-5, the J call TRBJ1-2, with D possibly matching TRBD1 (6 bases). The CDR3 extends over 16 amino acids. Trimming took 0 bases from V and 4 from J, leaving 15 bases between them. Germline values: CDR1 MNHEY, CDR2 SVGAGI. CDR3 sequence reads: CASSYSVGGRTYGYTF. The CDR3 DNA reads as TGTGCCAGCAGTTACTCAGTTGGGGGCCGCACCTATGGCTACACCTTC.

CDR3 amino acids: CASITWEGLAGVREYF. As DNA, the CDR3 is TGTGCCAGCATTACCTGGGAGGGACTAGCGGGAGTTCGGGAGTATTTT. The chain is built from TRBV2 and TRBJ2-3, with 14 nucleotides matching TRBD2. In germline, CDR1 is SNHLY, CDR2 FYNNEI. V shed 7 bases, J shed 13 bases, and the junction held 16 bases outside the gene matches. This CDR3 contains 16 residues.

The chain employs TRBV6-5 and TRBJ2-5, with 9 nucleotides matching TRBD1. Germline CDR1 is MNHEY and CDR2 is SVGAGI. The CDR3 loop spans 14 amino acids. V gave up 5 bases and J gave up 5 bases; unmatched junction bases: 6. This chain's CDR3 is CASSMTGGFETQYF. CDR3 DNA: TGTGCCAGCAGTATGACAGGGGGGTTCGAGACCCAGTACTTC.

This chain connects TRBV5-1 to TRBJ2-1, with 11 bases fitting TRBD2. The V and J ends lost 4 bases and 1 base, in that order; junction bases with no gene match: 4. The CDR3 spans 16 residues. Germline V gene sequence: CDR1 SGHRS, CDR2 YFSETQ. The CDR3 is CASSILAGGSYNEQFF. Here the CDR3 DNA reads TGCGCCAGCAGCATATTAGCGGGAGGGTCCTACAATGAGCAGTTCTTC.